Each of the 8 T cell receptor beta chains below was sequenced from the same sample in a study of tissue T cells after allogeneic stem cell transplantation. This table comes from immunoSEQ multiplex PCR, and its TCRdb copy is limited to in-frame clones, with some not included. The data hold about 3,300 clones, with just under 70% observed a single time. The sample in question was tissue from the right colon, obtained at autopsy. The receptors derive from a male donor aged 60 or over with lung cancer.

This clone has just a few counts. The V gene is TRBV2, the J gene TRBJ2-3; perhaps TRBD2 as D (6 bases). CDR3 length equals 15 residues. V shed 6 bases and J shed 0 bases, with 13 bases lying between them. Germline lookup yields CDR1 SNHLY and CDR2 FYNNEI. The CDR3 coding sequence is TGTGCCAGCAGCGGACGGGGGACTAGCACAGATACGCAGTATTTT. Protein sequence: CASSGRGTSTDTQYF. Full variable domain (missing parts from reference TRBV2 and TRBJ2-3): EPEVTQTPSHQVTQMGQEVILRCVPISNHLYFYWYRQILGQKVEFLVSFYNNEISEKSEIFDDQFSVERPDGSNFTLKIRSTKLEDSAMYFCASSGRGTSTDTQYFGPGTRLTVL.

The count of this clone is one. This chain connects TRBV30 to TRBJ2-1; no firm D call. CDR3 length equals 10 residues. Germline V CDR1 and CDR2: GTSNPN, SVGIG (reference sequence). V shed 0 bases and J shed 8 bases, with 2 bases lying between them. CDR3 in amino acids: CAWSVDEQFF. In nucleotides, the CDR3 is TGTGCCTGGAGTGTTGATGAGCAGTTCTTC. The variable domain in full, completed from reference TRBV30 and TRBJ2-1, reads SQTIHQWPATLVQPVGSPLSLECTVEGTSNPNLYWYRQAAGRGLQLLFYSVGIGQISSEVPQNLSASRPQDRQFILSSKKLLLSDSGFYLCAWSVDEQFFGPGTRLTVL.

The J gene is TRBJ2-2, the V gene TRBV12-5; the D call may be TRBD1 or TRBD2 (5 bases each). Germline CDR1 LGHNT, CDR2 FRNRAP. Trimming stripped 0 bases from V and 6 bases from J, with 11 bases between. There are 15 residues in the CDR3. CDR3 in DNA: TGTGCTAGTGGTTTGGTACTTGGGGGACCCGGGGAGCTGTTTTTT. Residues: CASGLVLGGPGELFF. Combining the CDR3 with reference TRBV12-5 and TRBJ2-2 gives the whole variable domain DARVTQTPRHKVTEMGQEVTMRCQPILGHNTVFWYRQTMMQGLELLAYFRNRAPLDDSGMPKDRFSAEMPDATLATLKIQPSEPRDSAVYFCASGLVLGGPGELFFGEGSRLTVL.

The chain recombines TRBV27 with TRBJ2-1, with 16 positions matching TRBD2. The CDR3 totals 15 residues. V shed 6 bases, J shed 9 bases, and the junction held 5 bases outside the gene matches. Germline V gives CDR1 MNHEY, CDR2 SMNVEV (reference sequence). Here the CDR3 DNA reads TGTGCCAGCAGGGGACTAGCGGGGGGGCTGGGTGAGCAGTTCTTC. Encoded protein: CASRGLAGGLGEQFF.

The rearrangement joins TRBV28 to TRBJ1-6, with 10 bases aligning to TRBD1. The trim removed 5 bases at V and 3 bases at J, leaving 4 bases unmatched. This CDR3 spans 16 amino acids. CDR1 MDHEN and CDR2 SYDVKM come from the germline V gene. Written as DNA, the CDR3 is TGTGCCAGCAGTAGACAGGGGGCGAGCTATAATTCACCCCTCCACTTT. This sequence encodes CASSRQGASYNSPLHF.

The chain joins TRBV5-6 to TRBJ1-3, with a weak D call TRBD1 (6 bases). Germline V gene lookup returns CDR1 SGHDT and CDR2 YYEEEE. The V end was cut by 8 bases, the J end by 4 bases, with 16 bases between. The length of the CDR3 is 14 residues. The CDR3 coding sequence is TGTGCCAGTGGTCCCCAGGGGATGGGAAACACCATATATTTT. It is translated as CASGPQGMGNTIYF.

This chain connects TRBV5-1 to TRBJ2-1; 8 bases align to TRBD2. The CDR3 loop spans 16 amino acids. The ends lost 4 bases at V and 3 bases at J; junction bases unmatched: 9. From germline, CDR1 is SGHRS and CDR2 YFSETQ. CDR3 loop: CASSPLLSGSYNEQFF. The CDR3 region has the DNA TGCGCCAGCAGCCCCCTTCTAAGCGGGAGCTACAATGAGCAGTTCTTC.

V is TRBV7-2 and J is TRBJ2-6; D is undetermined. CDR1 SGHTA and CDR2 FQGNSA come from the germline V gene. The germline V and J ends were trimmed by 10 bases and 0 bases, with 13 bases remaining between them. The CDR3 is 15 amino acids. CDR3 coding DNA: TGTGCCACCCCCCCAGAGAGCTCTGGGGCCAACGTCCTGACTTTC. Amino acid sequence: CATPPESSGANVLTF.